This entry lists 31 T cell receptor beta chains sequenced from one sample in a study of CD8+ T cells in alopecia areata listed by TCRdb under 2018. The treatment or condition label corresponds to: oral pan-JAK inhibitor, 5-10 mg twice daily. Library preparation used the immunoSEQ multiplex PCR assay. RNA was extracted from all samples and reverse transcribed into cDNA as template for TCR sequencing. TCRdb stores this immuneACCESS table with in-frame sequences only. Part of the clones is absent; in the studies checked, under half of the shortfall reflects unresolved V genes, and no reason is known for the rest. Counted in this sample were roughly 230,000 clones; approximately 45% of them appeared once. The ten largest make up roughly 2.8% of the sample. The material was CD4+ T cells sorted from blood, obtained between weeks 36 and 40, from a patient treated with tofacitinib. Receptor source: a human donor with alopecia areata.

As to this clone: At the DNA level, this CDR3 is encoded by other sequences in the same sample as well. The genes are TRBV2 and TRBJ1-2, with D unclear. The V end lost 3 bases, the J end lost 1 base, and 9 bases lay between the germline ends. Germline-derived CDR1 and CDR2 are SNHLY and FYNNEI. CDR3 length: 14 amino acids. The CDR3 loop reads CASSDPRGNYGYTF. The CDR3 bases are TGTGCCAGCAGTGACCCCCGTGGTAACTATGGCTACACCTTC.

V usage is TRBV4-1 and J usage is TRBJ2-7; tentative D call: TRBD1 (5 bases). Germline lookup yields CDR1 MGHRA and CDR2 YSYEKL. The germline V and J ends were trimmed by 0 bases and 4 bases, with 16 bases remaining between them. The CDR3 consists of 16 residues. For the CDR3, the DNA is TGCGCCAGCAGCCAAGATCACCAGGGAATTGGGTACGAGCAGTACTTC. It specifies CASSQDHQGIGYEQYF.

The V call is TRBV2, the J call TRBJ2-2; 8 nucleotides agree with TRBD1. This CDR3 spans 15 amino acids. V lost 4 bases and J lost 5; bases outside the gene matches: 6. CDR1 and CDR2 from the germline V gene are SNHLY and FYNNEI. CDR3 region: CASSGTGMATGELFF. The CDR3 region has the DNA TGTGCCAGCAGTGGGACAGGGATGGCGACCGGGGAGCTGTTTTTT.

This clone came up a few times. The chain uses TRBV29-1 and TRBJ2-1, with TRBD2 matching 10 bases. In germline, CDR1 is SQVTM, CDR2 ANQGSEA. After removal of 6 bases from V and 1 base from J, the junction contained 12 bases not matched to a gene. The CDR3 contains 17 residues. The CDR3, as DNA: TGCAGCGTGAGGACTAGCGGTCGTGTGGGGTCCTACAATGAGCAGTTCTTC. It encodes CSVRTSGRVGSYNEQFF.

This chain joins TRBV29-1 and TRBJ2-7; 7 nucleotides agree with TRBD2. The CDR3 covers 14 residues. V was clipped by 3 bases and J by 6 bases; unmatched bases: 11. CDR1 is SQVTM and CDR2 is ANQGSEA in the germline V gene. CDR3: CSVEGRLPGGEQYF. The CDR3 DNA reads as TGCAGCGTTGAGGGGAGACTCCCGGGGGGCGAGCAGTACTTC.

This clone occurred once. Mismatch with germline at one junction end may stem from a read error. The J gene is TRBJ2-7, the V gene TRBV18, with TRBD2 matching over 9 bases. This CDR3 spans 13 amino acids. Germline-derived CDR1 and CDR2 are KGHSH and LQKENI. In DNA, the CDR3 is TGTGCCAGCTCCCCACTAGCGGGCTACGAGCAGTACTTC. Translated: CASSPLAGYEQYF.

The chain joins TRBV27 to TRBJ2-7, with 10 positions matching TRBD2. Germline V lookup: CDR1 MNHEY, CDR2 SMNVEV (reference sequence). The CDR3 consists of 15 residues. V lost 2 bases to trimming and J lost 2 bases; unmatched junction nucleotides: 3. CDR3 region: CASSLKREGPYEQYF. CDR3 nucleotide sequence: TGTGCCAGCAGTTTAAAGCGGGAGGGCCCCTACGAGCAGTACTTC.

This clone was counted only a few times. The genes are TRBV7-9 and TRBJ2-4, with D perhaps assigned TRBD1 or TRBD2 (6 bases each). The CDR3 spans 16 residues. V was shortened by 4 bases and J by 0 bases, with 13 bases between the two germline ends. Germline lookup yields CDR1 SEHNR and CDR2 FQNEAQ (reference sequence). DNA for the CDR3: TGTGCCAGCAGCTCCTGGGGGGCGGAAGCCAAAAACATTCAGTACTTC. Translating gives CASSSWGAEAKNIQYF. Supplemented by reference TRBV7-9 and TRBJ2-4, the full variable domain reads DTGVSQNPRHKITKRGQNVTFRCDPISEHNRLYWYRQTLGQGPEFLTYFQNEAQLEKSRLLSDRFSAERPKGSFSTLEIQRTEQGDSAMYLCASSSWGAEAKNIQYFGAGTRLSVL.

The chain couples TRBV11-2 to TRBJ2-7; D is undetermined. Looked up from germline, CDR1 is SGHAT and CDR2 is FQNNGV. Trimming took 1 base from V and 2 from J, leaving 12 bases between them. The CDR3 covers 15 residues. DNA of the CDR3: TGTGCCAGCAGCTTAGGTCTCCATATGCCCTACGAGCAGTACTTC. Protein product: CASSLGLHMPYEQYF. The whole variable domain, filled in from reference TRBV11-2 and TRBJ2-7, reads EAGVAQSPRYKIIEKRQSVAFWCNPISGHATLYWYQQILGQGPKLLIQFQNNGVVDDSQLPKDRFSAERLKGVDSTLKIQPAKLEDSAVYLCASSLGLHMPYEQYFGPGTRLTVT.

The V and J genes are TRBV27 and TRBJ1-2; possibly TRBD1 for D (5 bases). This CDR3 has 15 residues. The germline gives CDR1 MNHEY, CDR2 SMNVEV (reference sequence). Between the trimmed V and J ends, which lost 1 base and 5 bases, there was a span of 14 bases. Here the CDR3 DNA reads TGTGCCAGCAGTTTATTTTCCCAGGGAAATTATGGCTACACCTTC. This translates into CASSLFSQGNYGYTF.

The chain has TRBV30 and TRBJ2-2; 8 bases align to TRBD1. This CDR3 region has 14 residues. CDR1 and CDR2 (germline): GTSNPN, SVGIG (reference sequence). J was trimmed by 5 bases and V by 3 bases; bases with no gene match: 5. CDR3 sequence reads: CAWSGQGSTGELFF. In DNA, the CDR3 is TGTGCCTGGAGCGGACAGGGATCTACCGGGGAGCTGTTTTTT.

The V gene is TRBV14, the J gene TRBJ1-2, with D perhaps matching TRBD1 (6 bases). Trimming shortened V by 2 bases and J by 4 bases, and 14 bases separated the two germline ends. CDR1 SGHDN and CDR2 FVKESK come from the germline V gene. The CDR3 is made up of 15 amino acids. Here the CDR3 DNA reads TGTGCCAGCAGCCAATTCGGTGGGACAAGCTATGGCTACACCTTC. This gives the protein CASSQFGGTSYGYTF.

The V and J genes are TRBV19 and TRBJ2-7; D possibly uses TRBD1 or TRBD2 (6 bases each). Germline loops: CDR1 LNHDA, CDR2 SQIVND (reference sequence). The length of the CDR3 is 16 residues. Trimming cost V 0 bases and J 3 bases, with 15 bases left between them. In DNA, the CDR3 is TGTGCCAGTAGTATAGAAGGGACAATGGGAGGCTACGAGCAGTACTTC. Protein: CASSIEGTMGGYEQYF.

V usage is TRBV4-2 and J usage is TRBJ2-1, with D tentatively TRBD2 (6 bases). CDR3 length: 13 residues. V lost 4 bases and J lost 3, with 7 bases in between. Germline CDR1 reads LGHNA; CDR2 reads YNFKEQ. The CDR3 sequence is CASSPRGYNEQFF. The CDR3 DNA follows: TGTGCCAGCAGCCCGCGGGGCTACAATGAGCAGTTCTTC.

This clone occurred a few times. The V gene is TRBV29-1, the J gene TRBJ1-5; D is unclear. CDR3 length equals 13 residues. The V gene's germline CDR1 is SQVTM and CDR2 ANQGSEA. With 6 bases removed from V and 2 bases from J, the gap between germline ends came to 11 bases. The CDR3 DNA sequence: TGCAGCGTCCACAACGGGGGCAATCAGCCCCAGCATTTT. Amino acids: CSVHNGGNQPQHF.

This clone occurred a few times. The chain couples TRBV29-1 to TRBJ2-7; a weak D match, TRBD2 (5 bases). The CDR3 loop spans 12 amino acids. Trimming cost V 7 bases and J 2 bases, with 12 bases left between them. CDR1 is SQVTM, CDR2 ANQGSEA, per germline. In nucleotides, the CDR3 is TGCAGCGCGGGAAGGGAACCCTACGAGCAGTACTTC. It is translated as CSAGREPYEQYF.

The chain is built from TRBV5-1 and TRBJ2-5, with TRBD1 matching 8 bases. Trimming removed 3 bases from V and 2 bases from J; junction bases left unmatched: 3. Germline loops: CDR1 SGHRS, CDR2 YFSETQ. The CDR3 runs to 14 residues. The CDR3 DNA reads TGCGCCAGCAGCTCCACAGGGGGGCAAGAGACCCAGTACTTC. Translating it yields CASSSTGGQETQYF.

This sequence joins TRBV11-2 and TRBJ2-1; perhaps D is TRBD1 or TRBD2 (5 bases each). Trimming removed 5 bases from V and 10 bases from J, with 12 bases in between. Germline loops: CDR1 SGHAT, CDR2 FQNNGV. The CDR3 has 12 residues. The CDR3 DNA reads as TGTGCCAGCAGCCGAACCGGGACCGAGCAGTTCTTC. The encoded protein is CASSRTGTEQFF.

The V and J genes are TRBV30 and TRBJ1-2, with TRBD1 as a possible D gene (5 bases). Deletions cut 4 bases from V and 7 bases from J, with 19 bases between. Germline values: CDR1 GTSNPN, CDR2 SVGIG (reference sequence). There are 14 residues in the CDR3. This CDR3 is CAWTLPGTPLGYTF. For the CDR3, the DNA is TGTGCCTGGACCCTACCCGGGACCCCGCTTGGCTACACCTTC.

A few counts support this clone. The V call is TRBV29-1, the J call TRBJ1-1; 7 bases line up with TRBD1. V lost 7 bases, J lost 4 bases, and 9 bases stayed unmatched. Germline assignment: CDR1 SQVTM and CDR2 ANQGSEA. This CDR3 has 13 amino acids. The CDR3 DNA reads TGCAGCGCCGTGGGACAGTGGGGCACTGAAGCTTTCTTT. Translating gives CSAVGQWGTEAFF.

This clone was counted only a few times. The chain is built from TRBV5-1 and TRBJ1-1; D unclear. The V end lost 0 bases, the J end lost 6 bases, and 6 bases lay between the germline ends. The CDR3 sequence is 12 residues long. Germline CDR1 SGHRS, CDR2 YFSETQ. This CDR3 is CASSLEWPEAFF. The CDR3 DNA is TGCGCCAGCAGCTTGGAATGGCCTGAAGCTTTCTTT.

The chain uses TRBV15 and TRBJ2-1; 12 nucleotides align to TRBD2. Germline loops: CDR1 LNHNV, CDR2 YYDKDF (reference sequence). The V segment lost 10 bases and the J segment 9 bases; nucleotides outside the gene matches: 13. The CDR3 spans 15 residues. CDR3 in DNA: TGTGCCATCGCCCGGAAACTAGCGGGAGGTAGTGAGCAGTTCTTC. This translates into CAIARKLAGGSEQFF. Filled out from reference TRBV15 and TRBJ2-1, the complete variable domain reads DAMVIQNPRYQVTQFGKPVTLSCSQTLNHNVMYWYQQKSSQAPKLLFHYYDKDFNNEADTPDNFQSRRPNTSFCFLDIRSPGLGDTAMYLCAIARKLAGGSEQFFGPGTRLTVL.

V and J are TRBV2 and TRBJ2-5; maybe TRBD2 (7 bases). The CDR3 runs to 13 residues. The germline CDR1 and CDR2 sequences are SNHLY and FYNNEI. Between the trimmed V and J ends, which lost 6 bases and 4 bases, there was a span of 12 bases. CDR3 DNA: TGTGCCAGCAGCGGGGAGGGGGGAGAGACCCAGTACTTC. This codes for CASSGEGGETQYF.

This clone was found once. This chain connects TRBV28 to TRBJ2-1; no clear D gene. V lost 7 bases and J 6 bases, leaving 31 bases between the germline ends. Germline CDR1 is MDHEN and CDR2 is SYDVKM. CDR3 size: 19 residues. For the CDR3, the DNA is TGTGCCAGCACGCCCTTCGCAAGTGTTAAGTCCGGTAGTCTCAATGAGCAGTTCTTC. Protein: CASTPFASVKSGSLNEQFF.

The chain joins TRBV7-9 to TRBJ1-1, with 7 bases matching TRBD1. The CDR3 consists of 14 residues. In germline, CDR1 is SEHNR, CDR2 FQNEAQ (reference sequence). V gave up 5 bases and J gave up 1 base; unmatched junction bases: 4. The CDR3 spells CASSERTGNTEAFF. In DNA form, the CDR3 reads TGTGCCAGCAGCGAGAGGACAGGGAACACTGAAGCTTTCTTT.

The J gene is TRBJ2-5, the V gene TRBV5-1, with D unclear. CDR1 is SGHRS and CDR2 is YFSETQ in the germline V gene. Trimming removed 1 base at V and 2 bases at J, with 12 bases between. CDR3 length: 15 amino acids. CDR3 region: CASSLRAQIQETQYF. CDR3 in DNA: TGCGCCAGCAGCTTGCGAGCACAGATACAAGAGACCCAGTACTTC.

This chain connects TRBV30 to TRBJ1-2; 7 bases line up with TRBD1. Germline V gene data show CDR1 as GTSNPN and CDR2 as SVGIG (reference sequence). The CDR3 loop spans 11 amino acids. J gave up 7 bases and V 4 bases, and 3 bases lay outside the gene matches. The CDR3 DNA sequence: TGTGCCTGGAACAGGGGAGCTGGCTACACCTTC. Its translation: CAWNRGAGYTF.

The chain combines TRBV28 with TRBJ2-4; D possibly corresponds to TRBD2 (5 bases). Trimming removed 8 bases from V and 0 bases from J, with 11 bases in between. Germline CDR1 and CDR2: MDHEN and SYDVKM. The CDR3 runs to 14 residues. CDR3 DNA sequence: TGTGCCAGCGGTCGGGATCTAGCCAAAAACATTCAGTACTTC. It translates to CASGRDLAKNIQYF.

The genes are TRBV7-2 and TRBJ1-1; D unclear. Trimming left V 5 bases short and J 1 base short, with 5 bases between. The length of the CDR3 is 12 residues. CDR1 and CDR2 (germline): SGHTA, FQGNSA. This chain's CDR3 is CASSMRNTEAFF. The CDR3 coding sequence is TGTGCCAGCAGCATGAGGAACACTGAAGCTTTCTTT. Based on the CDR3 plus reference TRBV7-2 and TRBJ1-1, the full variable domain is GAGVSQSPSNKVTEKGKDVELRCDPISGHTALYWYRQSLGQGLEFLIYFQGNSAPDKSGLPSDRFSAERTGGSVSTLTIQRTQQEDSAVYLCASSMRNTEAFFGQGTRLTVV.

This chain links TRBV29-1 with TRBJ2-7, with TRBD2 matching over 9 bases. The CDR3 has 14 residues. Germline trimming cut 7 bases from V and 2 bases from J; bases unmatched to any gene: 9. Germline assignment: CDR1 SQVTM and CDR2 ANQGSEA. CDR3 sequence: CSGSTSGLTYEQYF. In DNA form, the CDR3 reads TGCAGCGGAAGTACTAGCGGGTTAACCTACGAGCAGTACTTC.

This rearrangement joins TRBV30 to TRBJ1-1, with D hard to call. Deletions cut 2 bases from V and 1 base from J, with 11 bases between. The CDR3 loop spans 14 amino acids. Germline values: CDR1 GTSNPN, CDR2 SVGIG (reference sequence). The CDR3 bases are TGTGCCTGGAGTTTGGCAGGCGGGAACACTGAAGCTTTCTTT. Encoded protein: CAWSLAGGNTEAFF. Full variable domain (remainder filled in from reference TRBV30 and TRBJ1-1): SQTIHQWPATLVQPVGSPLSLECTVEGTSNPNLYWYRQAAGRGLQLLFYSVGIGQISSEVPQNLSASRPQDRQFILSSKKLLLSDSGFYLCAWSLAGGNTEAFFGQGTRLTVV.